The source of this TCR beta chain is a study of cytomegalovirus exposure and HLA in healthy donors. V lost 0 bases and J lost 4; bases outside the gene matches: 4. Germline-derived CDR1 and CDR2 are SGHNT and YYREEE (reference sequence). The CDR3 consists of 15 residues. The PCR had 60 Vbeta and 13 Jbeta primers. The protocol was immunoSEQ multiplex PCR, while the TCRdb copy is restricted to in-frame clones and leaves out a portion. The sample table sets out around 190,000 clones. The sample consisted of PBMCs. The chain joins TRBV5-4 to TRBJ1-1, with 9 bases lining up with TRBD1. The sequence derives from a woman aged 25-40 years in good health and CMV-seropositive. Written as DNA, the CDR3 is TGTGCCAGCAGCTTGGCCAAGACAGGGGGCACTGAAGCTTTCTTT. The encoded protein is CASSLAKTGGTEAFF. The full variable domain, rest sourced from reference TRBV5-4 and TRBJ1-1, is ETGVTQSPTHLIKTRGQQVTLRCSSQSGHNTVSWYQQALGQGPQFIFQYYREEENGRGNFPPRFSGLQFPNYSSELNVNALELDDSALYLCASSLAKTGGTEAFFGQGTRLTVV.